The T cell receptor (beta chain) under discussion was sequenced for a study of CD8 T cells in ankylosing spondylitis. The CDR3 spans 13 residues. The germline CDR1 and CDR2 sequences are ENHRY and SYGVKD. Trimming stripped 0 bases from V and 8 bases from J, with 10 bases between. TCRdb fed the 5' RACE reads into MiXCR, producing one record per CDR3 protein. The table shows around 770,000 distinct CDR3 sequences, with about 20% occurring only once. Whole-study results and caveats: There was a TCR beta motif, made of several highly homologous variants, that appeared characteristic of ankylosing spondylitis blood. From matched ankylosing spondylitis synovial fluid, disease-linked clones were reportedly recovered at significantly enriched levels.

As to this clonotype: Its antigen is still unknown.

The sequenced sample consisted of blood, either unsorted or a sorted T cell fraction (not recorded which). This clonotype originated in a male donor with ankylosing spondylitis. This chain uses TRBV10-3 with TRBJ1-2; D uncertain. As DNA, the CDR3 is TGTGCCATCAGTGAGTCTGAGGGCCGGGGCTACACCTTC. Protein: CAISESEGRGYTF.